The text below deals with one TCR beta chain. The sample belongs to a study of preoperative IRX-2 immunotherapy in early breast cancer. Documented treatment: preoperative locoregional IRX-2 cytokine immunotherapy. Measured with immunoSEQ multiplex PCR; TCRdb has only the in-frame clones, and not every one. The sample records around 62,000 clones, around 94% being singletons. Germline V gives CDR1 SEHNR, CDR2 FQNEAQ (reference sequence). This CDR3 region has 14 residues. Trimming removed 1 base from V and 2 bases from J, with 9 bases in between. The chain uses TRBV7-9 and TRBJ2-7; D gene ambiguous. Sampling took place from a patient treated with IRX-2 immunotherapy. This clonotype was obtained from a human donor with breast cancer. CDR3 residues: CASSLGPAPYEQYF. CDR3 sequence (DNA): TGTGCCAGCAGCTTAGGGCCGGCCCCCTACGAGCAGTACTTC.